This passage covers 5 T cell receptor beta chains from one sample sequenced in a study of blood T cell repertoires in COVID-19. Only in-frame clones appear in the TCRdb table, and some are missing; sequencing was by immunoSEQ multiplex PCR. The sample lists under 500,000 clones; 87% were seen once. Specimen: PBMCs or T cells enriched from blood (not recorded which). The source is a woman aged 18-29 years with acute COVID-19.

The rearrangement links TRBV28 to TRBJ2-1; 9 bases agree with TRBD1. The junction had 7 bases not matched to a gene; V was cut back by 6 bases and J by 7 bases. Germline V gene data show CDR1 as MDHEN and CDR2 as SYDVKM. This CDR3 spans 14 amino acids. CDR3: CASRVGQGRNEQFF. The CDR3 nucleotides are TGTGCCAGCAGGGTGGGACAGGGTCGTAATGAGCAGTTCTTC.

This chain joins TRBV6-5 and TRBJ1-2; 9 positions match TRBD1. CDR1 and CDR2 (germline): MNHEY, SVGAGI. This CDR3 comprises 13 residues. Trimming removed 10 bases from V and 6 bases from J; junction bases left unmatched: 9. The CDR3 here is CATTSGTGNGYTF. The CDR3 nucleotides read TGTGCCACGACCTCCGGGACAGGGAATGGCTACACCTTC.

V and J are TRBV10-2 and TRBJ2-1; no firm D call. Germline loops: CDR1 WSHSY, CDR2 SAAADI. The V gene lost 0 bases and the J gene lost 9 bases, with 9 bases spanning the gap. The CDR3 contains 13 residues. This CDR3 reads CASSESRPGEQFF. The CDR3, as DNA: TGCGCCAGCAGTGAGTCCCGCCCGGGTGAGCAGTTCTTC.

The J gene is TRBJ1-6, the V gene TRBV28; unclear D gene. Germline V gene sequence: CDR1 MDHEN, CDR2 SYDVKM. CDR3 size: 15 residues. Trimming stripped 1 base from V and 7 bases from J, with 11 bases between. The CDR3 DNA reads TGTGCCAGCAGTTTATTACCGGGATCCAATTCACCCCTCCACTTT. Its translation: CASSLLPGSNSPLHF.

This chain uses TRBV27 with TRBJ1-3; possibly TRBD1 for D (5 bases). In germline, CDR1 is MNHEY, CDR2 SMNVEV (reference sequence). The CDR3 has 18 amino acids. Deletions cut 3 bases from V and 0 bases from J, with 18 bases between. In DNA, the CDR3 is TGTGCCAGCAGTTTCCGACAGCACAACCGACTCTCTGGAAACACCATATATTTT. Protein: CASSFRQHNRLSGNTIYF.